Detailed here is one T cell receptor beta chain. Its target is unknown. The data originate from a study of Ad26.COV2.S vaccination and SARS-CoV-2 variants. In the study overall: The vaccine Ad26.COV2.S was put into the muscle once, or twice with 56 days between. Study conclusions and caveats: Reported findings describe substantial breadth in spike-specific CD8+ and CD4+ T cell responses following vaccination.

Produced via immunoSEQ multiplex PCR; TCRdb's table is partial and in-frame only. The sample lists about 350,000 clones; approximately 86% were seen once. Specified treatment: about 20 received Ad26.COV2.S at low or high dose, single or two shots; 5 received placebo; per-sample allocation not given. Sampling happened 63 days after the first vaccine or placebo injection. Spike of the Wuhan-strain SARS-CoV-2 was expressed by an Ad26 vector, which formed the vaccine. Material: peripheral blood, obtained in a trial of Ad26.COV2.S vaccine versus placebo. The clonotype comes from a person aged 18 to 65 who received the Ad26.COV2.S COVID-19 vaccine or a placebo.

The CDR3 sequence: CASSQSYSGGAQGTQYF. The DNA of the CDR3 is TGCGCCAGCAGCCAATCATATAGCGGGGGGGCGCAGGGGACCCAGTACTTC. The chain recombines TRBV5-1 with TRBJ2-5; TRBD2 aligns across 11 bases. In germline, CDR1 is SGHRS, CDR2 YFSETQ. Trimming cost V 4 bases and J 7 bases; bases outside gene matches: 15. CDR3 length equals 17 residues. Full variable domain (rest looked up from reference TRBV5-1 and TRBJ2-5): KAGVTQTPRYLIKTRGQQVTLSCSPISGHRSVSWYQQTPGQGLQFLFEYFSETQRNKGNFPGRFSGRQFSNSRSEMNVSTLELGDSALYLCASSQSYSGGAQGTQYFGPGTRLLVL.